Each of the 15 T cell receptor beta chains below was sequenced from the same sample in a study of response to subunit inactivated influenza vaccine. Each CDR3 protein is one row after TCRdb ran MiXCR on the RT-PCR reads. The data show roughly 520,000 distinct CDR3 sequences, less than 30% seen once. The sample was CD4+ T cells sorted from PBMCs, taken approximately 5 days after vaccination. The receptor set was obtained from a man aged 50 to 59 who received an inactivated influenza vaccine.

The chain employs TRBV5-1 and TRBJ2-4, with 13 bases fitting TRBD2. The V gene's germline CDR1 is SGHRS and CDR2 YFSETQ. The trim removed 2 bases at V and 8 bases at J, leaving 10 bases unmatched. CDR3 length: 17 residues. CDR3: CASSFAWTSGSRDIQYF. The CDR3 DNA is TGCGCCAGCAGCTTCGCATGGACTAGCGGGAGTCGGGACATTCAGTACTTC.

This clonotype was recorded a few times. The chain carries TRBV6-2 or TRBV6-3 and TRBJ2-5, with D possibly called TRBD1 or TRBD2 (5 bases each). Germline loops: CDR1 MNHEY, CDR2 SVGEGT. The CDR3 has 14 residues. The germline V and J ends were trimmed by 6 bases and 4 bases, with 15 bases remaining between them. In DNA, the CDR3 is TGTGCCAGCAGCAGACCCGGGACCATAGAGACCCAGTACTTC. Translation: CASSRPGTIETQYF.

The V gene is TRBV5-1, the J gene TRBJ2-1; a possible D gene is TRBD2 (6 bases). The CDR3 sequence is 15 residues long. The V and J ends lost 5 bases and 5 bases respectively, with 17 bases between them. Germline CDR1 is SGHRS and CDR2 is YFSETQ. CDR3 bases: TGCGCCAGCAGGGGGAGCGGGCCCGATCACAATGAGCAGTTCTTC. It codes for CASRGSGPDHNEQFF.

The chain uses TRBV9 and TRBJ2-7; no clear D gene. The CDR3 sequence is 13 residues long. CDR1 is SGDLS and CDR2 is YYNGEE in the germline V gene. The germline V and J ends were trimmed by 0 bases and 0 bases, with 4 bases remaining between them. The CDR3 region is CASSVGGSYEQYF. The CDR3 DNA reads as TGTGCCAGCAGCGTAGGCGGCTCCTACGAGCAGTACTTC. Based on the CDR3 plus reference TRBV9 and TRBJ2-7, the full variable domain is DSGVTQTPKHLITATGQRVTLRCSPRSGDLSVYWYQQSLDQGLQFLIQYYNGEERAKGNILERFSAQQFPDLHSELNLSSLELGDSALYFCASSVGGSYEQYFGPGTRLTVT.

This chain uses TRBV6-5 with TRBJ2-1, with 7 bases lining up with TRBD1. The CDR3 contains 19 residues. Germline V lookup: CDR1 MNHEY, CDR2 SVGAGI. Trimming removed 4 bases from V and 0 bases from J; junction bases left unmatched: 15. CDR3 DNA: TGTGCCAGCAGTTCTACTAGAAACAGGGGACGACACTCCTACAATGAGCAGTTCTTC. Its protein product is CASSSTRNRGRHSYNEQFF.

This clonotype was observed a handful of times. The rearrangement links TRBV20-1 to TRBJ2-3, with TRBD2 matching 13 bases. The CDR3 runs to 15 residues. Looked up from germline, CDR1 is DFQATT and CDR2 is SNEGSKA (reference sequence). Germline trimming cut 8 bases from V and 1 base from J; bases unmatched to any gene: 6. CDR3 sequence (DNA): TGCAGTCTAACTAGCGGGGGGGTTGGCACAGATACGCAGTATTTT. It codes for CSLTSGGVGTDTQYF.

In this sample, this clonotype turned up a few times. The rearrangement links TRBV24-1 to TRBJ2-1; TRBD1 aligns across 12 bases. Germline loops: CDR1 KGHDR, CDR2 SFDVKD. This CDR3 spans 17 amino acids. V was pared by 4 bases and J by 7 bases, with 10 bases of the junction left unmatched. DNA for the CDR3: TGTGCCACCAGTGAGCCCGCCGGGACAGGGGGCGGAAATGAGCAGTTCTTC. It is translated as CATSEPAGTGGGNEQFF.

This clonotype was seen ten or more times. The V and J genes are TRBV18 and TRBJ2-2; D not resolved. CDR3 length equals 12 residues. Germline CDR1 and CDR2: KGHSH and LQKENI. V was clipped by 2 bases and J by 3 bases, with 1 base between them. CDR3 DNA: TGTGCCAGCTCACCAGACACCGGGGAGCTGTTTTTT. This sequence encodes CASSPDTGELFF. Complete variable domain (other parts from reference TRBV18 and TRBJ2-2): NAGVMQNPRHLVRRRGQEARLRCSPMKGHSHVYWYRQLPEEGLKFMVYLQKENIIDESGMPKERFSAEFPKEGPSILRIQQVVRGDSAAYFCASSPDTGELFFGEGSRLTVL.

V gene TRBV5-6 combines with J gene TRBJ1-1; D possibly corresponds to TRBD1 (5 bases). V was clipped by 0 bases and J by 4 bases, with 13 bases between them. The CDR3 runs to 15 residues. Germline CDR1 is SGHDT and CDR2 is YYEEEE. The CDR3 DNA sequence: TGTGCCAGCAGCTTGGGGGGGGTCATGAGCACTGAAGCTTTCTTT. Translating gives CASSLGGVMSTEAFF.

The chain is built from TRBV10-2 and TRBJ2-2; D unresolved. Germline CDR1 and CDR2: WSHSY and SAAADI. Trimming took 7 bases from V and 0 from J, leaving 9 bases between them. The CDR3 consists of 14 residues. The CDR3 sequence: CASITGANTGELFF. DNA for the CDR3: TGCGCCAGCATAACCGGTGCGAACACCGGGGAGCTGTTTTTT.

The chain joins TRBV5-1 to TRBJ2-3, with 14 positions matching TRBD2. Germline V gene sequence: CDR1 SGHRS, CDR2 YFSETQ. This CDR3 has 17 amino acids. V was clipped by 2 bases and J by 2 bases; unmatched bases: 4. CDR3 bases: TGCGCCAGCAGCTTCGGGACTAGCGGGGGAATCACAGATACGCAGTATTTT. Translating it yields CASSFGTSGGITDTQYF.

This clonotype was found once. The chain is built from TRBV5-1 and TRBJ1-4, with 8 positions matching TRBD1. The CDR3 sequence is 15 residues long. Germline CDR1 is SGHRS and CDR2 is YFSETQ. V was pared by 4 bases and J by 6 bases, with 8 bases of the junction left unmatched. The CDR3 DNA is TGCGCCAGCAGCAGGGGGACAGGCTTCGATGAAAAACTGTTTTTT. It is translated as CASSRGTGFDEKLFF.

This clonotype was observed a few times. This chain links TRBV19 with TRBJ2-5; TRBD2 matches 8 bases. The CDR3 totals 15 residues. Losses at the gene ends were 4 bases for V and 5 bases for J; bases not matched to a gene: 9. In germline, CDR1 is LNHDA, CDR2 SQIVND (reference sequence). Written as DNA, the CDR3 is TGTGCCAGTAGTACGGGGGGGACACAAGAGGAGACCCAGTACTTC. Translating gives CASSTGGTQEETQYF.

The chain employs TRBV18 and TRBJ2-7; 10 bases align to TRBD2. V lost 6 bases, J lost 4 bases, and 15 bases stayed unmatched. CDR1 KGHSH and CDR2 LQKENI come from the germline V gene. This CDR3 is built from 17 residues. In DNA form, the CDR3 reads TGTGCCAGCTCTCCAGTCAGCTCCCTAGCGGGAGTGTACGAGCAGTACTTC. This codes for CASSPVSSLAGVYEQYF. The full variable domain, rest sourced from reference TRBV18 and TRBJ2-7, is NAGVMQNPRHLVRRRGQEARLRCSPMKGHSHVYWYRQLPEEGLKFMVYLQKENIIDESGMPKERFSAEFPKEGPSILRIQQVVRGDSAAYFCASSPVSSLAGVYEQYFGPGTRLTVT.

In its sample, this clonotype was seen a few times. This sequence joins TRBV12-3 or TRBV12-4 and TRBJ1-5, with unresolved D. Deletions cut 5 bases from V and 9 bases from J, with 17 bases between. The CDR3 sequence is 14 residues long. CDR3 region: CASSPEAAVGPQHF. As DNA, the CDR3 is TGTGCCAGCAGTCCGGAGGCAGCTGTAGGGCCCCAGCATTTT.